Described below is a single TCR beta chain sequence and its context. Original methodology: The authors estimated nucleated cell counts from reference gene primer amplification. Clones were read by immunoSEQ multiplex PCR, and TCRdb kept only the in-frame ones, dropping some. V and J calls and clone size are those listed in that table; D and trimming were worked out from the DNA. The top ten hold around 7.2% of the sample, which has 200,000 to 300,000 clones, 87% seen once. The data derive from a study of blood T cell repertoires in COVID-19. Overall study context: Material from acute and convalescent COVID-19 was sourced from the United States, Italy and Spain. T cells, B-cell-depleted T cells, or PBMCs provided the cDNA or gDNA that served as material.

The CDR3 contains 13 residues. The germline CDR1 and CDR2 sequences are SQVTM and ANQGSEA. Germline trimming cut 3 bases from V and 7 bases from J; bases unmatched to any gene: 7. The TCR sequence derives from a man aged 60 to 75 who had recovered from COVID-19. Sequences were obtained from peripheral blood. This chain uses TRBV29-1 with TRBJ1-2; 8 bases fit TRBD1. CDR3 loop: CSVDYRTGSGYTF. CDR3 nucleotide sequence: TGCAGCGTTGATTATCGGACAGGGAGTGGCTACACCTTC.